One sample yielded the 9 T cell receptor beta chains listed below, sequenced in a study of blood T cell repertoires in COVID-19. Generated by immunoSEQ multiplex PCR, the TCRdb table keeps only in-frame clones and is missing some. Here the sample spans around 200,000 clones, nearly 90% being singletons. The sample taken for sequencing was peripheral blood. The receptors stem from a woman in her late teens or twenties who had recovered from COVID-19.

As concerns this clone: A much bigger clone sits one base away, suggesting this may be a read error. Distinct nucleotide sequences in the sample also encode this CDR3. The rearrangement links TRBV27 to TRBJ1-5, with 7 bases lining up with TRBD1. Germline V gives CDR1 MNHEY, CDR2 SMNVEV (reference sequence). Trimming cost V 5 bases and J 0 bases; bases outside gene matches: 10. This CDR3 comprises 17 residues. Here the CDR3 reads CASSLAGGRISNQPQHF. The CDR3 nucleotides are TGTGCCAGCAGTCTCGCAGGGGGAAGGATTAGCAATCAGCCCCAGCATTTT.

The chain has TRBV19 and TRBJ1-6; a possible D gene is TRBD1 (5 bases). This CDR3 contains 16 residues. Trimming left V 1 base short and J 1 base short, with 8 bases between. Germline V gives CDR1 LNHDA, CDR2 SQIVND (reference sequence). The CDR3 is CASSIVDSSYNSPLHF. CDR3 in DNA: TGTGCCAGTAGTATAGTCGACAGTTCCTATAATTCACCCCTCCACTTT.

The V call is TRBV9, the J call TRBJ1-2, with D hard to call. This CDR3 comprises 12 residues. Trimming took off 0 bases at V and 6 bases at J, with 6 bases between the two ends. Germline V lookup: CDR1 SGDLS, CDR2 YYNGEE. The CDR3 region is CASSVGGNGYTF. CDR3 in DNA: TGTGCCAGCAGCGTAGGAGGGAATGGCTACACCTTC.

The chain recombines TRBV4-3 with TRBJ2-1, with D unclear. Trimming took 4 bases from V and 4 from J, leaving 14 bases between them. The CDR3 contains 15 residues. Germline CDR1 and CDR2: LGHNA and YSLEER. CDR3 sequence: CASSRGSPGYNEQFF. For the CDR3, the DNA is TGCGCCAGCAGCCGCGGTTCCCCTGGGTACAATGAGCAGTTCTTC.

V is TRBV6-6 and J is TRBJ2-3; no firm D call. This CDR3 is 16 amino acids long. Germline CDR1 reads MNHNY; CDR2 reads SVGAGI (reference sequence). Trimming cost V 8 bases and J 4 bases, with 22 bases left between them. CDR3 loop: CASGFLGIRGPDTQYF. In DNA form, the CDR3 reads TGTGCCAGCGGCTTCTTAGGCATCCGTGGGCCAGATACGCAGTATTTT.

This clone has just one count. The V gene is TRBV6-2 or TRBV6-3, the J gene TRBJ2-7; TRBD2 aligns across 10 bases. Germline V gene sequence: CDR1 MNHEY, CDR2 SVGEGT. V lost 4 bases and J lost 3; bases outside the gene matches: 6. The CDR3 is 15 residues long. The CDR3 here is CASSFLAGEDYEQYF. CDR3 DNA sequence: TGTGCCAGCAGTTTTCTAGCGGGAGAGGACTACGAGCAGTACTTC.

This CDR3 reads CASSYSIFSGSSYEQYF. The CDR3 bases are TGTGCCAGCAGTTACTCGATCTTTAGCGGGAGCTCCTACGAGCAGTACTTC. V gene TRBV6-2 or TRBV6-3 combines with J gene TRBJ2-7, with 9 positions matching TRBD2. V gave up 0 bases and J gave up 0 bases; unmatched junction bases: 6. The CDR3 has 17 residues. Germline-derived CDR1 and CDR2 are MNHEY and SVGEGT.

The chain employs TRBV29-1 and TRBJ1-4; D uncertain. The CDR3 sequence is 13 residues long. V dropped 4 bases and J dropped 0 bases, with 6 bases sitting between them. Germline V gene data show CDR1 as SQVTM and CDR2 as ANQGSEA. CDR3 sequence: CSVVGATNEKLFF. CDR3 DNA sequence: TGCAGCGTTGTCGGGGCAACTAATGAAAAACTGTTTTTT.

The chain recombines TRBV12-3 or TRBV12-4 with TRBJ2-7, with 10 bases aligning to TRBD1. The CDR3 spans 12 residues. J gave up 3 bases and V 11 bases, and 4 bases lay outside the gene matches. The CDR3, as DNA: TGTGCCTCAGGACAGGGGGACTACGAGCAGTACTTC. This gives the protein CASGQGDYEQYF.